These 28 T cell receptor beta chains were all obtained from the same sample, sequenced in a study of early T cells in non-severe SARS-CoV-2 infection (dated by TCRdb to 2020 to 2023). The library was generated by 5' RACE. The instrument was a NextSeq 500. TCRdb applied fastp at Q25 and MiXCR to the public reads, then kept only in-frame beta chains. Rows are unified per CDR3 protein, each entry keeping the most common DNA and genes. Across this sample there are 55,000 to 75,000 distinct CDR3 sequences, with 10% to 15% seen only once. The ten largest clones take up around 4.3% of the sample. Sequencing was done on a sample of whole blood. These receptors originate from an adult who was a healthcare worker with PCR-confirmed SARS-CoV-2 infection or an uninfected control (not recorded which).

A few counts support this clonotype. The chain combines TRBV5-1 with TRBJ2-1; a possible D gene is TRBD2 (5 bases). Germline CDR1 SGHRS, CDR2 YFSETQ. The V end was cut by 0 bases, the J end by 8 bases, with 9 bases between. The CDR3 has 13 residues. The CDR3 sequence is CASSLAGSHEQFF. The CDR3, as DNA: TGCGCCAGCAGCTTGGCGGGGAGCCATGAGCAGTTCTTC.

V is TRBV29-1 and J is TRBJ2-1; D not certain. V was cut by 3 bases and J by 8 bases, with 11 bases left in between. CDR1 SQVTM and CDR2 ANQGSEA come from the germline V gene. This CDR3 spans 12 amino acids. Here the CDR3 DNA reads TGCAGCGTTGACTGGGTTGGCGATGAGCAGTTCTTC. Translated: CSVDWVGDEQFF.

This clonotype was detected a few times. The V call is TRBV6-5, the J call TRBJ2-3; TRBD2 matches 8 bases. Germline V gives CDR1 MNHEY, CDR2 SVGAGI. The V and J ends lost 6 bases and 7 bases, in that order; junction bases with no gene match: 15. This CDR3 has 16 residues. CDR3 in DNA: TGTGCCAGCAGCCCACTAAGGGAAGCGGGGGCTTATACGCAGTATTTT. Its protein product is CASSPLREAGAYTQYF.

The chain carries TRBV5-1 and TRBJ2-3, with 7 bases lining up with TRBD1. The CDR3 extends over 13 amino acids. V lost 5 bases, J lost 6 bases, and 6 bases stayed unmatched. Per germline, CDR1 SGHRS and CDR2 YFSETQ. The CDR3 DNA reads as TGCGCCAGCAGGAAGGGGGCGCCGGATACGCAGTATTTT. It specifies CASRKGAPDTQYF.

This chain joins TRBV24-1 and TRBJ2-1; 10 bases line up with TRBD2. The CDR3 consists of 16 residues. Germline V gives CDR1 KGHDR, CDR2 SFDVKD. Trimming at V came to 2 bases and at J to 4 bases, leaving 4 bases not matched to a gene. Here the CDR3 reads CATSDSLAGTYNEQFF. The CDR3 nucleotides are TGTGCCACCAGTGATTCACTAGCGGGGACATACAATGAGCAGTTCTTC.

This clonotype was seen more than once but under ten times. The J gene is TRBJ1-1, the V gene TRBV9, with D possibly TRBD1 on 5 matching bases. Germline-derived CDR1 and CDR2 are SGDLS and YYNGEE. The V gene lost 3 bases and the J gene lost 10 bases, with 10 bases spanning the gap. The length of the CDR3 is 11 residues. The CDR3 coding sequence is TGTGCCAGCAGCGCCGGACAAGGAGCTTTCTTT. Its protein is CASSAGQGAFF.

The chain couples TRBV5-1 to TRBJ2-1; 7 nucleotides align to TRBD2. J lost 8 bases, V lost 4 bases, and 9 bases had no gene match. Germline V CDR1 and CDR2: SGHRS, YFSETQ. The CDR3 contains 14 residues. CDR3 protein: CASSLAARLDEQFF. CDR3 bases: TGCGCCAGCAGCCTAGCGGCGAGGTTAGATGAGCAGTTCTTC. Looking up the rest from reference TRBV5-1 and TRBJ2-1 gives the full variable domain: KAGVTQTPRYLIKTRGQQVTLSCSPISGHRSVSWYQQTPGQGLQFLFEYFSETQRNKGNFPGRFSGRQFSNSRSEMNVSTLELGDSALYLCASSLAARLDEQFFGPGTRLTVL.

This clonotype was counted ten times or more. The chain carries TRBV20-1 and TRBJ1-4; 7 bases match TRBD1. Germline loops: CDR1 DFQATT, CDR2 SNEGSKA (reference sequence). The junction had 6 bases not matched to a gene; V was cut back by 2 bases and J by 6 bases. The CDR3 spans 14 residues. The CDR3 reads CSARRQGADEKLFF. Here the CDR3 DNA reads TGCAGTGCTAGAAGACAGGGTGCAGATGAAAAACTGTTTTTT.

This clonotype was recorded a few times. The V call is TRBV7-8, the J call TRBJ1-1; D is unresolved. V was cut by 5 bases and J by 6 bases, with 13 bases left in between. Germline V CDR1 and CDR2: SGHVS, FQNEAQ. This CDR3 comprises 13 residues. In nucleotides, the CDR3 is TGTGCCAGCAGCGCTCTACTGGCGGCTGAAGCTTTCTTT. This encodes CASSALLAAEAFF.

The rearrangement joins TRBV7-2 to TRBJ1-1; D remains unclear. This CDR3 spans 14 amino acids. CDR1 SGHTA and CDR2 FQGNSA come from the germline V gene. V lost 7 bases and J lost 5, with 17 bases in between. Here the CDR3 reads CASTPVSLRTEAFF. The CDR3 nucleotides are TGTGCCAGCACCCCCGTGAGCCTAAGAACTGAAGCTTTCTTT.

This clonotype was observed once. A read error may account for a junction end that differs from germline. This rearrangement joins TRBV7-2 to TRBJ2-7, with D tentatively TRBD2 (6 bases). The CDR3 totals 15 residues. The germline V gene has CDR1 SGHTA and CDR2 FQGNSA. CDR3 in amino acids: CASSLRETGGYGQYF. The CDR3 nucleotides are TGTGCCAGCAGCTTACGGGAGACTGGGGGGTACGGGCAGTACTTC.

The J gene is TRBJ2-3, the V gene TRBV7-2; perhaps TRBD1 as D (5 bases). V lost 3 bases, J lost 0 bases, and 7 bases lay in between. The CDR3 runs to 14 residues. Germline V lookup: CDR1 SGHTA, CDR2 FQGNSA. The CDR3 coding sequence is TGTGCCAGCAGCTTTGACAGCAGCACAGATACGCAGTATTTT. Amino acids: CASSFDSSTDTQYF.

The gene calls are TRBV2 and TRBJ1-5; D is perhaps TRBD1 (5 bases). Germline CDR1 and CDR2: SNHLY and FYNNEI. The ends were cut back, 4 bases at V and 3 bases at J, with 10 bases in the middle. The CDR3 covers 14 residues. The CDR3 DNA follows: TGTGCCAGCAGTGGGGGACGGTACAATCAGCCCCAGCATTTT. Residues: CASSGGRYNQPQHF.

This clonotype has a count of ten or more. The V and J genes are TRBV28 and TRBJ2-1; D is unresolved. Germline-derived CDR1 and CDR2 are MDHEN and SYDVKM. The CDR3 is 13 residues long. Trimming removed 8 bases from V and 10 bases from J, with 18 bases in between. CDR3 bases: TGTGCCAGCGCCGCCCAGACCAGACGAGAGCAGTTCTTC. As protein: CASAAQTRREQFF.

This chain connects TRBV5-1 to TRBJ2-7; D may match TRBD1 or TRBD2 (5 bases each). Per the germline V gene, CDR1 is SGHRS and CDR2 is YFSETQ. Trimming took 2 bases from V and 0 from J, leaving 12 bases between them. The CDR3 is 15 amino acids. The CDR3 DNA reads as TGCGCCAGCAGCTTAGAGGGACCGAGCTCCTACGAGCAGTACTTC. Protein product: CASSLEGPSSYEQYF.

The gene calls are TRBV29-1 and TRBJ2-3, with 8 bases that match TRBD1. Losses at the gene ends were 6 bases for V and 3 bases for J; bases not matched to a gene: 8. From germline, CDR1 is SQVTM and CDR2 ANQGSEA. The CDR3 length is 14 residues. The CDR3 reads CSVAHTGGTDTQYF. CDR3 coding DNA: TGCAGCGTCGCACATACAGGGGGAACAGATACGCAGTATTTT.

This clonotype was detected ten times or more. The chain employs TRBV5-6 and TRBJ2-1; D is possibly TRBD1 (6 bases). Germline V gives CDR1 SGHDT, CDR2 YYEEEE. The CDR3 is 16 residues long. V was shortened by 0 bases and J by 5 bases, with 15 bases between the two germline ends. The CDR3, as DNA: TGTGCCAGCAGCTTGGGGTTCAGGGGAGATGACAATGAGCAGTTCTTC. Encoded protein: CASSLGFRGDDNEQFF.

To note about this clonotype: This may come from a read error, since a much larger clone is one base off. As DNA, the CDR3 is TGTGCCAGCATGGACAAGAACACTGAAGCTTTCTTT. Its protein is CASMDKNTEAFF. This chain connects TRBV7-9 to TRBJ1-1; the D gene is possibly TRBD1 (5 bases). Trimming cost V 7 bases and J 1 base, with 7 bases left between them. The CDR3 is 12 residues long. Germline CDR1 and CDR2: SEHNR and FQNEAQ (reference sequence). The full variable domain, completed using reference TRBV7-9 and TRBJ1-1, is DTGVSQNPRHKITKRGQNVTFRCDPISEHNRLYWYRQTLGQGPEFLTYFQNEAQLEKSRLLSDRFSAERPKGSFSTLEIQRTEQGDSAMYLCASMDKNTEAFFGQGTRLTVV.

About this clonotype: A single base separates this from a much larger clone, so it may be a read error. The V gene is TRBV29-1, the J gene TRBJ2-7; D is undetermined. V was pared by 4 bases and J by 6 bases, with 19 bases between. The CDR3 is made up of 14 amino acids. Germline loops: CDR1 SQVTM, CDR2 ANQGSEA. The CDR3, as DNA: TGCAGCGTTGTAGAAGGCCAGATCGGGTTCGAGCAGTACTTC. This translates into CSVVEGQIGFEQYF.

The chain links TRBV29-1 to TRBJ2-7, with 12 nucleotides matching TRBD2. The CDR3 runs 15 residues. CDR1 is SQVTM, CDR2 ANQGSEA, per germline. With V trimmed by 3 bases and J by 4 bases, 7 bases remained unmatched. The CDR3 DNA sequence: TGCAGCGTTGAGGTCCCTAGCGGGAGGGAGTACGAGCAGTACTTC. It codes for CSVEVPSGREYEQYF.

There are a few counts of this clonotype. The chain recombines TRBV5-1 with TRBJ2-1, with 13 positions matching TRBD2. The J segment lost 9 bases and the V segment lost 2 bases, leaving 14 bases of the junction unmatched. CDR3 length equals 18 residues. Germline V lookup: CDR1 SGHRS, CDR2 YFSETQ. CDR3 DNA: TGCGCCAGCAGCTTTGACAATAGAACTAGCGGGAGGGCCCGTGAGCAGTTCTTC. Translating it yields CASSFDNRTSGRAREQFF.

This sequence joins TRBV7-2 and TRBJ2-3, with D possibly matching TRBD2 (5 bases). CDR3 length equals 13 residues. In germline, CDR1 is SGHTA, CDR2 FQGNSA. Trimming pared 2 bases from V and 4 bases from J, leaving 7 bases between. The CDR3 loop reads CASSLMRADTQYF. The CDR3 DNA reads TGTGCCAGCAGCTTAATGAGGGCAGATACGCAGTATTTT.

This clonotype was counted a few times. This sequence joins TRBV28 and TRBJ1-1; 7 bases agree with TRBD1. J gave up 3 bases and V 6 bases, and 4 bases lay outside the gene matches. Germline assignment: CDR1 MDHEN and CDR2 SYDVKM. The CDR3 consists of 13 residues. The CDR3 nucleotides are TGTGCCAGCAGCCGGGACAGTTACACTGAAGCTTTCTTT. This translates into CASSRDSYTEAFF.

This clonotype was picked up many times. The gene calls are TRBV21-1 and TRBJ2-7; the tabulated D call, TRBD1, remains unverified against the DNA. TRBV21-1 is a pseudogene locus. The CDR3 extends over 14 amino acids. The CDR3 loop reads CASSSTGDSYEQYF. In DNA form, the CDR3 reads TGTGCCAGCAGCTCTACAGGTGACTCCTACGAGCAGTACTTC.

This sequence joins TRBV20-1 and TRBJ2-7; 12 bases are shared with TRBD1. Germline CDR1 DFQATT, CDR2 SNEGSKA (reference sequence). J was trimmed by 6 bases and V by 6 bases; bases with no gene match: 12. The CDR3 length is 15 residues. The DNA of the CDR3 is TGCAGTGCCGAAAAACCGGGACAGGGGGCCGCCGAGCAGTACTTC. Protein product: CSAEKPGQGAAEQYF.

In DNA form, the CDR3 reads TGTGCCAGCATGGACAGGGCCTTGGTCACTGAAGCTTTCTTT. This codes for CASMDRALVTEAFF. The chain joins TRBV28 to TRBJ1-1, with 8 positions matching TRBD1. The CDR3 is made up of 14 amino acids. Germline V gene sequence: CDR1 MDHEN, CDR2 SYDVKM. V shed 7 bases, J shed 4 bases, and the junction held 8 bases outside the gene matches.

The chain uses TRBV2 and TRBJ2-1; D unclear. Germline lookup yields CDR1 SNHLY and CDR2 FYNNEI. V lost 4 bases and J lost 9, with 7 bases in between. The CDR3 consists of 11 residues. The CDR3 coding sequence is TGTGCCAGCAGTGCGAGAGGTGAGCAGTTCTTC. Protein: CASSARGEQFF.

The gene calls are TRBV5-4 and TRBJ2-5; 9 bases match TRBD1. CDR1 is SGHNT, CDR2 YYREEE, per germline (reference sequence). Germline trimming cut 5 bases from V and 1 base from J; bases unmatched to any gene: 9. The CDR3 covers 16 residues. The CDR3 reads CASRPGTGGFQETQYF. The CDR3 DNA sequence: TGTGCCAGCAGGCCCGGAACAGGGGGCTTCCAAGAGACCCAGTACTTC.